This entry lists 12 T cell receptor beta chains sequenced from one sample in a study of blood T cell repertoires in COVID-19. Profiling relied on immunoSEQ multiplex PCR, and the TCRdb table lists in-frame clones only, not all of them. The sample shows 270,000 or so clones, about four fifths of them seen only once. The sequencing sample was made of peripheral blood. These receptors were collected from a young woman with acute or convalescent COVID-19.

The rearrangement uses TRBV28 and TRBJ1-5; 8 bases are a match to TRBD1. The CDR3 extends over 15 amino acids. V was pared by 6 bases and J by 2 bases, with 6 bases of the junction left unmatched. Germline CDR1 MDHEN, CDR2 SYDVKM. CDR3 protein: CASRTQGAGNQPQHF. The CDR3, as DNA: TGTGCCAGCAGGACTCAGGGGGCTGGCAATCAGCCCCAGCATTTT.

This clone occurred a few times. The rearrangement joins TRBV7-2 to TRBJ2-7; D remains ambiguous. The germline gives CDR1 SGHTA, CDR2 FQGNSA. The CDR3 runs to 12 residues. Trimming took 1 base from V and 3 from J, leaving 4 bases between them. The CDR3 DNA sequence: TGTGCCAGCAGCTTAGGCTACTACGAGCAGTACTTC. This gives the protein CASSLGYYEQYF.

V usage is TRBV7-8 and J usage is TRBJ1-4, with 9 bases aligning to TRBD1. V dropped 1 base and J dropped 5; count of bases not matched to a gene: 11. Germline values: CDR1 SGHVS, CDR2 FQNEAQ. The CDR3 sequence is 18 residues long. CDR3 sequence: CASSLVVLQGAQNEKLFF. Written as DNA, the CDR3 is TGTGCCAGCAGCTTAGTGGTTTTACAGGGGGCGCAGAATGAAAAACTGTTTTTT.

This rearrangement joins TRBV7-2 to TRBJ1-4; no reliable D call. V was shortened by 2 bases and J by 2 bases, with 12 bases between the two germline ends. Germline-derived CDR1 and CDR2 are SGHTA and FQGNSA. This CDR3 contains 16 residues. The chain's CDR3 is CASSLRFGGTNEKLFF. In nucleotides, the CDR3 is TGTGCCAGCAGCTTAAGGTTCGGAGGCACTAATGAAAAACTGTTTTTT.

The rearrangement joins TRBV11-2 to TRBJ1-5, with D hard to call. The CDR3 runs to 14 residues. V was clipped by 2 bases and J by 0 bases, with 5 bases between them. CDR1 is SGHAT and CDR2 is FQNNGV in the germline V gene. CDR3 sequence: CASSLSHSNQPQHF. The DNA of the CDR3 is TGTGCCAGCAGCTTATCCCATAGCAATCAGCCCCAGCATTTT.

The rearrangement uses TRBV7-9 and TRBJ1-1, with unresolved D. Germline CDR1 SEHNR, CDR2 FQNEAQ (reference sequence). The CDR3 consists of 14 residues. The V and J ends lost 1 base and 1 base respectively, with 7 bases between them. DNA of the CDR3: TGTGCCAGCAGCTTAGTTTCCTCGAACACTGAAGCTTTCTTT. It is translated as CASSLVSSNTEAFF.

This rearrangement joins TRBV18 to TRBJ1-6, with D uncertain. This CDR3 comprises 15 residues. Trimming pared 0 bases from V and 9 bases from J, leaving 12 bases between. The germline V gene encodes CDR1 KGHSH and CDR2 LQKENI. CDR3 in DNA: TGTGCCAGCTCACCACCGTCTCCCGGCGGTTCACCCCTCCACTTT. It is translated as CASSPPSPGGSPLHF.

As DNA, the CDR3 is TGTGCCAGCAGTTTCGACAGGGGGCTATCACCCCTCCACTTT. Protein: CASSFDRGLSPLHF. The rearrangement links TRBV27 to TRBJ1-6; TRBD1 matches at 10 bases. J lost 10 bases, V lost 3 bases, and 3 bases had no gene match. This CDR3 spans 14 amino acids. CDR1 and CDR2 from the germline V gene are MNHEY and SMNVEV (reference sequence).

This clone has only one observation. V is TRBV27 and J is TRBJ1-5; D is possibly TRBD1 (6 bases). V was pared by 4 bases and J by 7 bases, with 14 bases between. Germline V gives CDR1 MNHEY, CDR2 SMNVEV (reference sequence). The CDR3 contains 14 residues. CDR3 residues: CASSWSGGRQPQHF. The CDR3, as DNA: TGTGCCAGCAGTTGGTCGGGGGGCCGGCAGCCCCAGCATTTT.

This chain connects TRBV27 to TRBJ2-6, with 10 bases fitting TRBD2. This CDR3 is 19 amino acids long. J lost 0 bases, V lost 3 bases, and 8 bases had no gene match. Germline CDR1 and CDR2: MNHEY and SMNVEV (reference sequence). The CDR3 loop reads CASSFARTSGLSGANVLTF. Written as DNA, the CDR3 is TGTGCCAGCAGTTTCGCACGGACTAGCGGACTCTCTGGGGCCAACGTCCTGACTTTC.

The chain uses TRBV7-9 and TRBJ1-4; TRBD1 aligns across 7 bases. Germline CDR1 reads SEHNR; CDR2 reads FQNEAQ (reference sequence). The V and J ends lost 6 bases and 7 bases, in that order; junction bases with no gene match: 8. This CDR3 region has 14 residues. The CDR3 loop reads CASSGTAGGEKLFF. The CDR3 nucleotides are TGTGCCAGCAGTGGGACAGCGGGGGGTGAAAAACTGTTTTTT. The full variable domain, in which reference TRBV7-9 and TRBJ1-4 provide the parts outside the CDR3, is DTGVSQNPRHKITKRGQNVTFRCDPISEHNRLYWYRQTLGQGPEFLTYFQNEAQLEKSRLLSDRFSAERPKGSFSTLEIQRTEQGDSAMYLCASSGTAGGEKLFFGSGTQLSVL.

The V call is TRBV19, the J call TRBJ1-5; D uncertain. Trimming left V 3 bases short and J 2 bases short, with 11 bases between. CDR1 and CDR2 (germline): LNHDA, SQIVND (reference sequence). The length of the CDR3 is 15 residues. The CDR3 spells CASSMILGGNQPQHF. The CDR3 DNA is TGTGCCAGTAGTATGATTCTGGGCGGCAATCAGCCCCAGCATTTT.